These 10 T cell receptor beta chains share one sample of origin, sequenced in a study of T cells in Graves' hyperthyroidism and ophthalmopathy. Amplified regions were TCR beta CDR3 sequences from RNA transcripts. During a first-round RT-PCR of the TCR CDR3, the HTBI primer set was used. TCRdb re-analysed the multiplex PCR reads in MiXCR, keeping a single row per CDR3 protein. In the table there are hundreds of thousands of distinct CDR3 sequences, approximately 16% of which are singletons. Sequencing used blood. The receptors shown here come from a woman in her sixties with Graves' ophthalmopathy.

As to this clonotype: A read error may account for a junction end that differs from germline. V gene TRBV4-1 combines with J gene TRBJ1-6, with D tentatively TRBD1 (5 bases). Germline lookup yields CDR1 MGHRA and CDR2 YSYEKL. The CDR3 loop spans 19 amino acids. CDR3 in DNA: TGTGCCAGCAGCCAAGATGGTGGAGCTCGGGGGGCCTATAATTCACCCCTCCACTTT. Its translation: CASSQDGGARGAYNSPLHF.

This clonotype occurred a few times. The chain couples TRBV7-9 to TRBJ2-3; no clear D. V shed 1 base and J shed 6 bases, with 5 bases lying between them. This CDR3 is 12 amino acids long. Germline CDR1 is SEHNR and CDR2 is FQNEAQ (reference sequence). The CDR3 spells CASSLDVDTQYF. The CDR3 coding sequence is TGTGCCAGCAGCTTAGACGTGGATACGCAGTATTTT.

This clonotype has a handful of counts. V is TRBV24-1 and J is TRBJ1-6; D remains unclear. CDR1 is KGHDR and CDR2 is SFDVKD in the germline V gene. The CDR3 length is 13 residues. V was trimmed by 2 bases and J by 9 bases, leaving 7 bases between them. The DNA for the CDR3 is TGTGCCACCAGTGATTGGGCGGGTTCACCCCTCCACTTT. It yields the protein CATSDWAGSPLHF.

This clonotype was counted at least ten times. CDR3 sequence (DNA): TGTGCCAGCAGCGCTAGACAGGGTGTGTGGGAGACCCAGTACTTC. Encoded protein: CASSARQGVWETQYF. This chain joins TRBV7-2 and TRBJ2-5; 7 nucleotides match TRBD1. The ends lost 5 bases at V and 5 bases at J; junction bases unmatched: 11. Germline V gene sequence: CDR1 SGHTA, CDR2 FQGNSA. CDR3 size: 15 residues.

This clonotype has at least ten counts. The rearrangement links TRBV3-1 to TRBJ2-2; D remains ambiguous. CDR1 is LGHDT and CDR2 is YNNKEL in the germline V gene (reference sequence). The CDR3 is 14 amino acids. V lost 1 base and J lost 7, with 10 bases in between. The DNA for the CDR3 is TGTGCCAGCAGCCAAGTGGGTACTGACGGGGAGCTGTTTTTT. Translated, it gives CASSQVGTDGELFF.

This clonotype has a count of ten or more. The rearrangement joins TRBV12-3 or TRBV12-4 to TRBJ2-7; weak D call: TRBD1 (6 bases). V gave up 6 bases and J gave up 5 bases, with 14 bases separating them. The CDR3 is made up of 13 amino acids. The CDR3 spells CASRGGTLHEQYF. The DNA for the CDR3 is TGTGCCAGCAGAGGGGGTACTTTACACGAGCAGTACTTC.

This clonotype is labeled medium-sized. This chain's CDR3 is CASSSGTAVPDTQYF. The DNA of the CDR3 is TGTGCCAGCAGTTCAGGGACGGCGGTTCCAGATACGCAGTATTTT. This chain joins TRBV11-2 and TRBJ2-3; D tentatively fits TRBD1 or TRBD2 (5 bases each). This CDR3 spans 15 amino acids. CDR1 is SGHAT and CDR2 is FQNNGV in the germline V gene. The ends were cut back, 6 bases at V and 4 bases at J, with 17 bases in the middle.

This clonotype was detected many times. The chain joins TRBV28 to TRBJ2-2, with TRBD2 matching over 7 bases. Germline assignment: CDR1 MDHEN and CDR2 SYDVKM. This CDR3 region has 15 residues. V gave up 3 bases and J gave up 5 bases; unmatched junction bases: 6. CDR3 loop: CASSLASGLTGELFF. The CDR3 region has the DNA TGTGCCAGCAGTTTGGCTAGCGGCCTTACCGGGGAGCTGTTTTTT. The whole variable domain, remainder taken from reference TRBV28 and TRBJ2-2, is DVKVTQSSRYLVKRTGEKVFLECVQDMDHENMFWYRQDPGLGLRLIYFSYDVKMKEKGDIPEGYSVSREKKERFSLILESASTNQTSMYLCASSLASGLTGELFFGEGSRLTVL.

In its sample, this clonotype was seen many times. The chain recombines TRBV27 with TRBJ1-6; 7 bases map to TRBD1. V lost 4 bases to trimming and J lost 7 bases; unmatched junction nucleotides: 4. Germline CDR1 is MNHEY and CDR2 is SMNVEV (reference sequence). The CDR3 spans 14 residues. CDR3 DNA: TGTGCCAGCAGTTGGGGGACAGAAAATTCACCCCTCCACTTT. Translating it yields CASSWGTENSPLHF.

This clonotype occurred many times. The J gene is TRBJ2-7, the V gene TRBV9; D gene uncertain. Between the trimmed V and J ends, which lost 1 base and 0 bases, there was a span of 8 bases. From germline, CDR1 is SGDLS and CDR2 YYNGEE. The CDR3 is made up of 14 amino acids. The CDR3 protein is CASSVSLGSYEQYF. DNA of the CDR3: TGTGCCAGCAGCGTATCGCTGGGCTCCTACGAGCAGTACTTC.